This T cell receptor (beta chain) was sequenced for a study of blood T cell repertoires in COVID-19. Generated by immunoSEQ multiplex PCR, the TCRdb table keeps only in-frame clones and is missing some. The sample records 300,000 or so clones, just under 90% being singletons. CDR1 SNHLY and CDR2 FYNNEI come from the germline V gene. Trimming left V 8 bases short and J 2 bases short, with 13 bases between. The CDR3 spans 14 residues. The chain has TRBV2 and TRBJ1-5; possible D gene TRBD1, 5 bases. The receptor's source is a woman aged 40 to 49 with acute or convalescent COVID-19. The specimen was peripheral blood. The CDR3 spells CASGGLQGNQPQHF. In DNA form, the CDR3 reads TGTGCCAGCGGGGGACTGCAGGGCAATCAGCCCCAGCATTTT.